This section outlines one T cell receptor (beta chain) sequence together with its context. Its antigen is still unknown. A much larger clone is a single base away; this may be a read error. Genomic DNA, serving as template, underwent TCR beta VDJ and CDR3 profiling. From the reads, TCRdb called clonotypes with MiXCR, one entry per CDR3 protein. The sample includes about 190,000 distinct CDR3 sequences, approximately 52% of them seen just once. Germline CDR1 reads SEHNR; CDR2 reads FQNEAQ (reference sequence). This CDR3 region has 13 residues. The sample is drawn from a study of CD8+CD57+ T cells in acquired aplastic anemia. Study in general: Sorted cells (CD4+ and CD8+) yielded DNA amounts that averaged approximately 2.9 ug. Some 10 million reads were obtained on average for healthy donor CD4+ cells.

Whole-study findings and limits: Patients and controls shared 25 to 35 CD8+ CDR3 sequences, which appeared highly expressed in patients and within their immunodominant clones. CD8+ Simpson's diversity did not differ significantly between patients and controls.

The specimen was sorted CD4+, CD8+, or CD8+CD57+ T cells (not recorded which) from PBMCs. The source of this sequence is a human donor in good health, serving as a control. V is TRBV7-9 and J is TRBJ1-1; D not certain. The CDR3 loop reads CAGSPRGLDEAFF. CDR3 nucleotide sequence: TGTGCCGGCAGCCCAAGAGGGCTGGACGAAGCTTTCTTT. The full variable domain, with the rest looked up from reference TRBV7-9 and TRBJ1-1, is DTGVSQNPRHKITKRGQNVTFRCDPISEHNRLYWYRQTLGQGPEFLTYFQNEAQLEKSRLLSDRFSAERPKGSFSTLEIQRTEQGDSAMYLCAGSPRGLDEAFFGQGTRLTVV.